This TCR beta chain emerged from a study of cytomegalovirus exposure and HLA in healthy donors. CDR3 length: 15 residues. V was clipped by 8 bases and J by 5 bases; unmatched bases: 11. Germline values: CDR1 MNHEY, CDR2 SMNVEV (reference sequence). Study-wide findings and caveats: HLA allele associations emerged for around 16,000 TCR beta sequences in a later analysis, at 0.05 false discovery rate. In a later analysis, most CMV-associated TCR beta chains appeared HLA-restricted. It emerged from a later analysis that several of the most significant clusters appeared to be linked to common viral pathogens.

A note on this clone: Antigen specificity is unknown.

Use of 60 Vbeta and 13 Jbeta primers characterized the PCR. TCRdb's table, derived via immunoSEQ multiplex PCR, lists solely in-frame clones and lacks some. The sample carries approximately 100,000 clones, around three quarters recorded once. The source of this sequence is a woman aged 45 to 65 in good health and CMV-seropositive. The sequencing input was PBMCs. This sequence joins TRBV27 and TRBJ1-4, with 7 nucleotides matching TRBD1. CDR3 protein: CASRSLGTENEKLFF. CDR3 in DNA: TGTGCCAGCCGTTCACTAGGGACAGAAAATGAAAAACTGTTTTTT.